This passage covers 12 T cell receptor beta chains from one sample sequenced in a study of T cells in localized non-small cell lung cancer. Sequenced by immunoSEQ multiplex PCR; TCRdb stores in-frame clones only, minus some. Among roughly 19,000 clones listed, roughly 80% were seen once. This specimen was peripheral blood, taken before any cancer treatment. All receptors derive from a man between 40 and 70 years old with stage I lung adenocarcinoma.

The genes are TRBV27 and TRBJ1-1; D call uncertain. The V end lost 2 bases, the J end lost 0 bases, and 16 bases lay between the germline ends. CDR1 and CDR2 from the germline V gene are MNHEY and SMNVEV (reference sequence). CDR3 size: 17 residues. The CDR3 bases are TGTGCCAGCAGTTTAAGGGCTATCGCAAGCATGAACACTGAAGCTTTCTTT. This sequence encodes CASSLRAIASMNTEAFF.

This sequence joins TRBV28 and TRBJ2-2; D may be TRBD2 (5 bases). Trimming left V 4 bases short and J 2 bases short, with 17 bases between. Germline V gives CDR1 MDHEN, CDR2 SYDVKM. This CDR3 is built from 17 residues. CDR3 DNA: TGTGCCAGCAGTTACCCGACTGGGCGGGCCAACACCGGGGAGCTGTTTTTT. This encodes CASSYPTGRANTGELFF.

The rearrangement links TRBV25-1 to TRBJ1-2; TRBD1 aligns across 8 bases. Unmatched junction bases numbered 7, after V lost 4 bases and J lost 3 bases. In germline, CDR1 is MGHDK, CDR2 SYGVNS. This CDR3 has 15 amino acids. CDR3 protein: CASSADQDRDYGYTF. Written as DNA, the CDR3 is TGTGCCAGCAGTGCGGACCAGGACAGGGACTATGGCTACACCTTC.

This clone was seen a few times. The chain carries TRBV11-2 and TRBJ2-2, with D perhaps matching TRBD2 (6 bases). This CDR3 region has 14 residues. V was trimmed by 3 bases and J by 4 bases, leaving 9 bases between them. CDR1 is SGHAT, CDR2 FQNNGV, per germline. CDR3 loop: CASSLEGSTGELFF. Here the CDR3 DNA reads TGTGCCAGCAGCTTGGAGGGGTCCACCGGGGAGCTGTTTTTT.

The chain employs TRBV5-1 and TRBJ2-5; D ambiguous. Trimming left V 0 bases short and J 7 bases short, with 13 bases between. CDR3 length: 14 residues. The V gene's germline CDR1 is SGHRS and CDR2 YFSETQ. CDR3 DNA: TGCGCCAGCAGCTTGGAGATGGCCCCGGGGACCCAGTACTTC. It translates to CASSLEMAPGTQYF.

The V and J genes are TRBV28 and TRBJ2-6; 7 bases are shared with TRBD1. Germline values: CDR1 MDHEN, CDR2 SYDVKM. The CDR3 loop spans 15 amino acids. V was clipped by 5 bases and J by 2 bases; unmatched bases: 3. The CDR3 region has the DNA TGTGCCAGCAGTCCGACAGGGCCTGGGGCCAACGTCCTGACTTTC. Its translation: CASSPTGPGANVLTF.

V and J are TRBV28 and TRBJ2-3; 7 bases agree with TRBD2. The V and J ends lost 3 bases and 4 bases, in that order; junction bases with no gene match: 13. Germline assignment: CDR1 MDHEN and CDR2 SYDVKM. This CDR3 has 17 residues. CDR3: CASSLGRGGYGADTQYF. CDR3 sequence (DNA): TGTGCCAGCAGTTTGGGAAGGGGAGGGTACGGGGCAGATACGCAGTATTTT.

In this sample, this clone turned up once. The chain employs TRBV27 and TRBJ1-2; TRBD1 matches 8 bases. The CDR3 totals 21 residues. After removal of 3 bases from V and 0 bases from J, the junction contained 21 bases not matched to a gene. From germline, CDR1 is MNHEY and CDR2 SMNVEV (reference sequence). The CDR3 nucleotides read TGTGCCAGCAGTTTCCTTAACCCGAAACCCGAGGACAGGGCAGCTAACTATGGCTACACCTTC. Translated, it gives CASSFLNPKPEDRAANYGYTF.

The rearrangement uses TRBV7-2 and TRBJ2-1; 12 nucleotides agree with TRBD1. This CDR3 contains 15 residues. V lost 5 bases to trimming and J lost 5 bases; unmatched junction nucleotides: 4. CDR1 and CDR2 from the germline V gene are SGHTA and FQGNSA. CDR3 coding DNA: TGTGCCAGCAGCGGGGGGACAGGGGGCAACAATGAGCAGTTCTTC. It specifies CASSGGTGGNNEQFF.

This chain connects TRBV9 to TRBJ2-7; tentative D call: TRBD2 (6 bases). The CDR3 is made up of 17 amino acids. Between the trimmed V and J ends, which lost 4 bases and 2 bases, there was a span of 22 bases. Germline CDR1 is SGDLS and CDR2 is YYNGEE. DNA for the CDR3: TGTGCCAGCAGCCCGAGTACCGGGAGAGCCCTCACCTACGAGCAGTACTTC. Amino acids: CASSPSTGRALTYEQYF.

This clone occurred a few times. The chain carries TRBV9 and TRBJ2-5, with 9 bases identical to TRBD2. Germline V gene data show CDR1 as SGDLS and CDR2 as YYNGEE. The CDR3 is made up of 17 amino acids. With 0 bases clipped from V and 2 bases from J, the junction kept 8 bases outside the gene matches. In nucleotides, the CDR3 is TGTGCCAGCAGCGTAGGAGTTAGCGGGGGATTACAAGAGACCCAGTACTTC. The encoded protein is CASSVGVSGGLQETQYF. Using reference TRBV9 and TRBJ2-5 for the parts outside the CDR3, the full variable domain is DSGVTQTPKHLITATGQRVTLRCSPRSGDLSVYWYQQSLDQGLQFLIQYYNGEERAKGNILERFSAQQFPDLHSELNLSSLELGDSALYFCASSVGVSGGLQETQYFGPGTRLLVL.

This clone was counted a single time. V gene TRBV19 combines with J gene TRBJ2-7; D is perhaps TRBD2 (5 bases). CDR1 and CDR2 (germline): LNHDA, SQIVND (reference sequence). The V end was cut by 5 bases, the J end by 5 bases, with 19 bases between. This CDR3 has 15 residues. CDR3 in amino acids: CASSLGGHVADEQYF. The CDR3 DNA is TGTGCCAGTAGTCTGGGCGGGCATGTTGCCGACGAGCAGTACTTC.